This TCR beta chain was found in a study of T cells in Graves' hyperthyroidism and ophthalmopathy. Amplified TCR beta CDR3 regions came from RNA transcripts. In the first-round RT-PCR of the TCR CDR3, the HTBI primer set was used. TCRdb re-analysed the multiplex PCR reads in MiXCR, keeping a single row per CDR3 protein. Of roughly 710,000 distinct CDR3 sequences in the sample, just over 35% are singletons; the top ten hold approximately 31%. V lost 10 bases, J lost 5 bases, and 6 bases lay in between. The length of the CDR3 is 11 residues. The germline CDR1 and CDR2 sequences are ENHRY and SYGVKD. The sequence came from a woman aged 40 to 50 with Graves' hyperthyroidism. The rearrangement links TRBV10-3 to TRBJ2-6; D is uncertain. Sequenced sample: blood. CDR3 in amino acids: CANARANVLTF. For the CDR3, the DNA is TGTGCCAACGCTCGGGCCAACGTCCTGACTTTC.